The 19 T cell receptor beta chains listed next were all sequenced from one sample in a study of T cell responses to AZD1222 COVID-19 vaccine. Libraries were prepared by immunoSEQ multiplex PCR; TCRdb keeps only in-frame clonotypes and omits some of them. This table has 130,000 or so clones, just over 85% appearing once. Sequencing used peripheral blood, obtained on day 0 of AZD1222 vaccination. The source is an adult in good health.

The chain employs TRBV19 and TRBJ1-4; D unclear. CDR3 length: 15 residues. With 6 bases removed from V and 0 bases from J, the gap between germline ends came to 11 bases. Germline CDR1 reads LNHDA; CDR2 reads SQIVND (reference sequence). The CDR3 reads CASSRPTATNEKLFF. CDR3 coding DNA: TGTGCCAGTAGCCGCCCGACGGCAACTAATGAAAAACTGTTTTTT.

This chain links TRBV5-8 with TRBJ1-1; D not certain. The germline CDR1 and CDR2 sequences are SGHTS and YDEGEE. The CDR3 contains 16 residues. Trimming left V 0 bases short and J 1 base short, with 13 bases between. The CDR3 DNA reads TGTGCCAGCAGCTTGGCACGGGTTGGTCGGAACACTGAAGCTTTCTTT. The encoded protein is CASSLARVGRNTEAFF.

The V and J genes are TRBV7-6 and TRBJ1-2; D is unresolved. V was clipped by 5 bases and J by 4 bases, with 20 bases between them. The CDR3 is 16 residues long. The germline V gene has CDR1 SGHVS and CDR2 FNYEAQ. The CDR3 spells CASSLAWAGPAYGYTF. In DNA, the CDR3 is TGTGCCAGCAGCCTTGCGTGGGCTGGACCAGCCTATGGCTACACCTTC.

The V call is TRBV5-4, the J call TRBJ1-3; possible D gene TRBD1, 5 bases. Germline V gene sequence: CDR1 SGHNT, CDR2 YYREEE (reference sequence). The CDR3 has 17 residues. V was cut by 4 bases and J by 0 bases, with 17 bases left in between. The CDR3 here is CASSMTRDPFSGNTIYF. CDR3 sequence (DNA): TGTGCCAGCAGCATGACTCGGGACCCTTTCTCTGGAAACACCATATATTTT.

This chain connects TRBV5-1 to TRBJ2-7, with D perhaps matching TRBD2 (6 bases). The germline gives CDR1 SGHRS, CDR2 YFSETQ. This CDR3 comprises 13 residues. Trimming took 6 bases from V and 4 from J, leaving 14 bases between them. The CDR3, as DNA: TGCGCCAGCAAACCTAGCGACCAATACGAGCAGTACTTC. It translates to CASKPSDQYEQYF.

In DNA form, the CDR3 reads TGTGCCAGTAGTATAGAGGGGACAGGGATCGGGGAGCTGTTTTTT. As protein: CASSIEGTGIGELFF. The chain joins TRBV19 to TRBJ2-2; 9 bases are a match to TRBD1. This CDR3 region has 15 residues. The V segment lost 0 bases and the J segment 7 bases; nucleotides outside the gene matches: 3. CDR1 is LNHDA and CDR2 is SQIVND in the germline V gene (reference sequence).

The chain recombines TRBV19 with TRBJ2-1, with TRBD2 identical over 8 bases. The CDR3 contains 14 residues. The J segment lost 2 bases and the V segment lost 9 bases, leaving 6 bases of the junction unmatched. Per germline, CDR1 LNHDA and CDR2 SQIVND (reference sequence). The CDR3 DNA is TGTGCCAGCAAAACTAGCGGCACCTACAATGAGCAGTTCTTC. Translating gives CASKTSGTYNEQFF. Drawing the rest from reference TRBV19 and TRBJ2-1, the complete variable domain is DGGITQSPKYLFRKEGQNVTLSCEQNLNHDAMYWYRQDPGQGLRLIYYSQIVNDFQKGDIAEGYSVSREKKESFPLTVTSAQKNPTAFYLCASKTSGTYNEQFFGPGTRLTVL.

The CDR3 reads CASSFGGFTSTGELFF. CDR3 bases: TGCGCCAGCAGCTTTGGGGGATTTACTAGCACCGGGGAGCTGTTTTTT. The rearrangement links TRBV5-1 to TRBJ2-2; the D call may be TRBD1 or TRBD2 (5 bases each). Germline CDR1 reads SGHRS; CDR2 reads YFSETQ. Trimming took 2 bases from V and 4 from J, leaving 15 bases between them. This CDR3 has 16 residues.

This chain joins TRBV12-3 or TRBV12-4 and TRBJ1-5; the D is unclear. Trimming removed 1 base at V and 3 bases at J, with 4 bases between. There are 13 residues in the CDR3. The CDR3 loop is CASSLVHNQPQHF. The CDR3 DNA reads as TGTGCCAGCAGTTTAGTACACAATCAGCCCCAGCATTTT.

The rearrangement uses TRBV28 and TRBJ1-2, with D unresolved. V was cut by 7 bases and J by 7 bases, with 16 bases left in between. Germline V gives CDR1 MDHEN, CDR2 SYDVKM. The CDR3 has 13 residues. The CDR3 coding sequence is TGTGCCAGCACCCTTCTTAGGTTGGGTGGCTACACCTTC. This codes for CASTLLRLGGYTF.

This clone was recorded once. The CDR3 spells CASSLGRTSTTDTQYF. CDR3 nucleotides: TGTGCCAGCAGCTTAGGTAGGACTAGCACCACAGATACGCAGTATTTT. This chain links TRBV7-9 with TRBJ2-3; TRBD2 matches 8 bases. CDR3 size: 16 residues. V dropped 1 base and J dropped 2; count of bases not matched to a gene: 5. Germline V lookup: CDR1 SEHNR, CDR2 FQNEAQ (reference sequence). Looking up the rest from reference TRBV7-9 and TRBJ2-3 gives the full variable domain: DTGVSQNPRHKITKRGQNVTFRCDPISEHNRLYWYRQTLGQGPEFLTYFQNEAQLEKSRLLSDRFSAERPKGSFSTLEIQRTEQGDSAMYLCASSLGRTSTTDTQYFGPGTRLTVL.

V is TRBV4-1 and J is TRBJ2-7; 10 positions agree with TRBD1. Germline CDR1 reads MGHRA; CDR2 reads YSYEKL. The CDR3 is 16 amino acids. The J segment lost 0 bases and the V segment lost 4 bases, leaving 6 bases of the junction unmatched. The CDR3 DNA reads TGCGCCAGCAGCCGAAGACAGGGGGCCGGCTCCTACGAGCAGTACTTC. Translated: CASSRRQGAGSYEQYF.

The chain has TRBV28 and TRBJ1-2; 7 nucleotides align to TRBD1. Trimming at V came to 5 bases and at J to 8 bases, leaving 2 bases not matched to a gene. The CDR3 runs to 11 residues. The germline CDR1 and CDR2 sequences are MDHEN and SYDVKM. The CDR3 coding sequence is TGTGCCAGCAGTCCAGGGGGGGGCTACACCTTC. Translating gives CASSPGGGYTF.

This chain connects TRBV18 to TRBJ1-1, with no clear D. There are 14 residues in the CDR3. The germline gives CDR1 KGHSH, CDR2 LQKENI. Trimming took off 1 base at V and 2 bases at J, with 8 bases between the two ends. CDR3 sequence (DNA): TGTGCCAGCTCACCACGGGAGGATAACACTGAAGCTTTCTTT. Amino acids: CASSPREDNTEAFF.

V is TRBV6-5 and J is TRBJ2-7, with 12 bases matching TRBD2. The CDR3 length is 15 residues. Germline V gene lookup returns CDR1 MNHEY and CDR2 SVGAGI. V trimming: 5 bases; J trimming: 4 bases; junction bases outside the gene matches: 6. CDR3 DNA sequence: TGTGCCAGCAGTCCTCTAGCGGGGGGGATATACGAGCAGTACTTC. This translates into CASSPLAGGIYEQYF.

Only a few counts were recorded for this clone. CDR3 bases: TGTGCCAGCAGCCCCGGGGCGGGATCCTATGGCTACACCTTC. It specifies CASSPGAGSYGYTF. The V call is TRBV5-6, the J call TRBJ1-2, with D maybe TRBD1 (5 bases). The germline CDR1 and CDR2 sequences are SGHDT and YYEEEE. V gave up 4 bases and J gave up 4 bases, with 14 bases separating them. There are 14 residues in the CDR3.

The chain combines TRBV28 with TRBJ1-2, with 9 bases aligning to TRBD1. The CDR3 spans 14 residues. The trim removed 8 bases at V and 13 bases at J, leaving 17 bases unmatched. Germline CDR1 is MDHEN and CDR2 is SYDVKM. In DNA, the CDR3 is TGTGCCAGCCGTTGGAGTGGGGACAGGGTTCCCGTCACCTTC. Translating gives CASRWSGDRVPVTF.

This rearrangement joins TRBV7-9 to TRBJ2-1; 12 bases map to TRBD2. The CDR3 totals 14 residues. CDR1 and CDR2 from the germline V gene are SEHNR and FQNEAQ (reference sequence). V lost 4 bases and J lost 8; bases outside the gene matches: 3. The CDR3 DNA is TGTGCCAGCAGCTCTAGCGGGAGGGCCGATGAGCAGTTCTTC. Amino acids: CASSSSGRADEQFF.

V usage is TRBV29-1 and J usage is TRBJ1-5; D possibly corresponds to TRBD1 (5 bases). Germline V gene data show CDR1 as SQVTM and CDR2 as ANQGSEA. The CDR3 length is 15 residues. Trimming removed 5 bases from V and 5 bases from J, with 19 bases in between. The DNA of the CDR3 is TGCAGCGTTAGCAGGGTGTTCTCGTCCTATCAGCCCCAGCATTTT. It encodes CSVSRVFSSYQPQHF. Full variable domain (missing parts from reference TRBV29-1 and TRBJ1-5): SAVISQKPSRDICQRGTSLTIQCQVDSQVTMMFWYRQQPGQSLTLIATANQGSEATYESGFVIDKFPISRPNLTFSTLTVSNMSPEDSSIYLCSVSRVFSSYQPQHFGDGTRLSIL.